The rows below give T cell receptor beta chains drawn from one sample of a study of blood T cells in healthy people across ages. TCRdb re-derived calls from the 5' RACE reads in MiXCR, one entry per CDR3 protein. The data contain 850,000 or so distinct CDR3 sequences, 29% of them seen just once; the ten biggest clones take up around 16%. The sample taken for sequencing was blood. Source of these receptors: a woman older than 75 in good health. Both conserved end residues are part of each CDR3. Fields, in order: D gene, V gene, J gene, clone size, CDR3 protein, CDR3 DNA. A D gene is named only where the DNA matches it firmly. Some rows mark clone size as missing; the rest say once, few, many or name a class of expanded clone.

D: TRBD1; V: TRBV9; J: TRBJ2-5; size: NA; CDR3: CASSTGTGDGETQYF; DNA: TGTGCCAGCAGTACCGGGACAGGGGACGGAGAGACCCAGTACTTC
D: NA; V: TRBV20-1; J: TRBJ1-4; size: few; CDR3: CSAPGLGGFDEKLFF; DNA: TGCAGTGCTCCAGGGTTAGGGGGATTTGATGAAAAACTGTTTTTT
D: NA; V: TRBV20-1; J: TRBJ2-3; size: NA; CDR3: CSAREGADTQYF; DNA: TGCAGTGCTAGAGAGGGGGCAGATACGCAGTATTTT
D: TRBD2; V: TRBV7-2; J: TRBJ2-1; size: many; CDR3: CASSQRSASGGAFHNEQFF; DNA: TGTGCCAGCAGCCAAAGGTCGGCTAGCGGGGGGGCTTTCCACAATGAGCAGTTCTTC
D: NA; V: TRBV10-2; J: TRBJ1-6; size: NA; CDR3: CASSESVPNSPLHF; DNA: TGCGCCAGCAGTGAGTCGGTCCCTAATTCACCCCTCCACTTT
D: NA; V: TRBV6-5; J: TRBJ1-4; size: NA; CDR3: CTSRTADATDEKLFF; DNA: TGTACCAGCAGGACGGCGGATGCAACTGATGAAAAACTGTTTTTT
D: TRBD1; V: TRBV6-6; J: TRBJ2-3; size: many; CDR3: CASRTGQGGDTQYF; DNA: TGTGCCAGCAGAACGGGACAGGGGGGAGATACGCAGTATTTT
D: NA; V: TRBV5-1; J: TRBJ2-5; size: many; CDR3: CASSLAWVPDRIRETQYF; DNA: TGCGCCAGCAGCTTGGCCTGGGTCCCCGACAGGATTCGAGAGACCCAGTACTTC
D: NA; V: TRBV20-1; J: TRBJ2-7; size: few; CDR3: CSARDTLGGGYEQYF; DNA: TGCAGTGCTAGAGATACCCTAGGAGGAGGCTACGAGCAGTACTTC
D: NA; V: TRBV7-9; J: TRBJ2-3; size: many; CDR3: CASSLVMVNSHTDTQYF; DNA: TGTGCCAGCAGCTTAGTGATGGTCAATTCCCACACAGATACGCAGTATTTT
D: TRBD1; V: TRBV7-2; J: TRBJ2-1; size: NA; CDR3: CASSLRQGFYNEQFF; DNA: TGTGCCAGCAGCCTGAGACAGGGATTCTACAATGAGCAGTTCTTC
D: NA; V: TRBV12-3/TRBV12-4; J: TRBJ1-4; size: NA; CDR3: CASSPGGAQNEKLFF; DNA: TGTGCCAGCAGTCCCGGGGGCGCGCAAAATGAAAAACTGTTTTTT
D: NA; V: TRBV29-1; J: TRBJ2-4; size: many; CDR3: CSVVSGAKNIQYF; DNA: TGCAGCGTTGTAAGTGGTGCCAAAAACATTCAGTACTTC
D: TRBD2; V: TRBV10-3; J: TRBJ2-3; size: many; CDR3: CAISTGLAGASTDTQYF; DNA: TGTGCCATCAGTACCGGACTAGCGGGGGCCAGCACAGATACGCAGTATTTT
D: NA; V: TRBV11-2; J: TRBJ2-3; size: many; CDR3: CASSLGSFGTDTQYF; DNA: TGTGCCAGCAGCCTAGGCAGTTTTGGCACAGATACGCAGTATTTT
D: TRBD1; V: TRBV20-1; J: TRBJ2-5; size: many; CDR3: CSAPERGLETQYF; DNA: TGCAGTGCTCCTGAAAGGGGGCTGGAGACCCAGTACTTC
D: NA; V: TRBV3-1; J: TRBJ1-2; size: few; CDR3: CASSQVEYGYTF; DNA: TGTGCCAGCAGCCAAGTTGAATATGGCTACACCTTC